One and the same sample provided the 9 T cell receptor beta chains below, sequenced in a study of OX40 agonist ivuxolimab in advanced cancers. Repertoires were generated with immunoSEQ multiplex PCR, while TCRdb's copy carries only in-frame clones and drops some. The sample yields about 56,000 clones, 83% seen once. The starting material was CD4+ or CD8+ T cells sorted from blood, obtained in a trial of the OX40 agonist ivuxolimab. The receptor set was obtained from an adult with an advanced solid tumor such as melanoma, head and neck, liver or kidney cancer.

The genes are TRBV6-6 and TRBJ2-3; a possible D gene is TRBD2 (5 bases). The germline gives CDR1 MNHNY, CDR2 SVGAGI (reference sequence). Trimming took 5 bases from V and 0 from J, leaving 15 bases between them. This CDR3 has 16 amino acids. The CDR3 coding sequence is TGTGCCAGCAGTCCCCGGGGAGCACCTAGCACAGATACGCAGTATTTT. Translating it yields CASSPRGAPSTDTQYF.

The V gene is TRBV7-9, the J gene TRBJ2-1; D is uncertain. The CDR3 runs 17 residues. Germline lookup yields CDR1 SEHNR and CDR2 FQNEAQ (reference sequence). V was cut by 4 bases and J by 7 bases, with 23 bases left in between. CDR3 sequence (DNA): TGTGCCAGCAGCTCGAAACCCCGGATCCGGGTCTGGAATGAGCAGTTCTTC. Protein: CASSSKPRIRVWNEQFF.

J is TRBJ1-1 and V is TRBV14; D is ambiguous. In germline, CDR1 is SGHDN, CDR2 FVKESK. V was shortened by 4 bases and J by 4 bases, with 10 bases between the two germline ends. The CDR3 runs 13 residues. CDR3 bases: TGTGCCAGCAGCCCGACACTTCCCACTGAAGCTTTCTTT. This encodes CASSPTLPTEAFF.

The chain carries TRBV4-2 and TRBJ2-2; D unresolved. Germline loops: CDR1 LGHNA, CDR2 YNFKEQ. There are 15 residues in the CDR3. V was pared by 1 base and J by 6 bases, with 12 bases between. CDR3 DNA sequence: TGTGCCAGCAGCCAAGTTAACCGAGGACCCGGGGAGCTGTTTTTT. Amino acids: CASSQVNRGPGELFF.

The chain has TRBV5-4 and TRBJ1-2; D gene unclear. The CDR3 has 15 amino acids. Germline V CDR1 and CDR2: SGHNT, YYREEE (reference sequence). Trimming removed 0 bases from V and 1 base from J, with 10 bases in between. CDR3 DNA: TGTGCCAGCAGCTTGGCCGACCGGAGTAACTATGGCTACACCTTC. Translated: CASSLADRSNYGYTF.

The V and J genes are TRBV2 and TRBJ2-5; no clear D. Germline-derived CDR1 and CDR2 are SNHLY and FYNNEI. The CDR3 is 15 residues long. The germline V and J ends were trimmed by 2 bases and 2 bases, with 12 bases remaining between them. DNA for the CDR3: TGTGCCAGCAGTGAATCGGTTGCGGATCAAGAGACCCAGTACTTC. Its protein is CASSESVADQETQYF.

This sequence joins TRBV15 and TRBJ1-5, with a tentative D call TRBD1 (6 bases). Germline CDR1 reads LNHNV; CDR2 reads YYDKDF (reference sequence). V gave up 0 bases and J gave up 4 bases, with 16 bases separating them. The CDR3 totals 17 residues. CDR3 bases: TGTGCCACCAGCAGAGATCTTGGCAGGGGCGCGAATCAGCCCCAGCATTTT. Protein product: CATSRDLGRGANQPQHF.

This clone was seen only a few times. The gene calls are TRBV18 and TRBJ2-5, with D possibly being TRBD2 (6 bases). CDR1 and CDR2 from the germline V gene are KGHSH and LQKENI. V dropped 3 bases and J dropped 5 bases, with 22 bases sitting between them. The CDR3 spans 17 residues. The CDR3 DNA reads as TGTGCCAGCTCACCCCAACCGGGGGTAGACTTATTGGAGACCCAGTACTTC. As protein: CASSPQPGVDLLETQYF. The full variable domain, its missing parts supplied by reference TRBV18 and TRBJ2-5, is NAGVMQNPRHLVRRRGQEARLRCSPMKGHSHVYWYRQLPEEGLKFMVYLQKENIIDESGMPKERFSAEFPKEGPSILRIQQVVRGDSAAYFCASSPQPGVDLLETQYFGPGTRLLVL.

Here the CDR3 DNA reads TGTGCCAGCAGTGAAGTGGATAGCGGGAGGGGAGCCAATGAGCAGTTCTTC. Protein product: CASSEVDSGRGANEQFF. This chain uses TRBV6-1 with TRBJ2-1; 11 bases agree with TRBD2. Per germline, CDR1 MNHNS and CDR2 SASEGT. The CDR3 extends over 17 amino acids. The V gene end was trimmed by 1 base and the J gene end by 6 bases; junction bases not matched to a gene: 8.